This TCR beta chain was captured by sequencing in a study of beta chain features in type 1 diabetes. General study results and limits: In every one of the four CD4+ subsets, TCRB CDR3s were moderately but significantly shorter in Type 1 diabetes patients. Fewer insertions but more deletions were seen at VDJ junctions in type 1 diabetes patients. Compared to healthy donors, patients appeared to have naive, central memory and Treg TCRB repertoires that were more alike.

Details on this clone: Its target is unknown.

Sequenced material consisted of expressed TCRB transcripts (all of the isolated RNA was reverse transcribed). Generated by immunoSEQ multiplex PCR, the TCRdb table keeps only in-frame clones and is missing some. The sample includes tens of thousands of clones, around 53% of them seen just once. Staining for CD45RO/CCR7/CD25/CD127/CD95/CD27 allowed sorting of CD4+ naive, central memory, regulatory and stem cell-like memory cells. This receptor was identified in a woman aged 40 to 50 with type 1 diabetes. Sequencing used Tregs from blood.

The CDR3, as DNA: TGTGCCAGCAGGGGAAGCGGGAGGCTCTACGAGCAGTACTTC. Amino acid sequence: CASRGSGRLYEQYF. The chain couples TRBV11-1 to TRBJ2-7; 9 positions agree with TRBD2. V dropped 6 bases and J dropped 3; count of bases not matched to a gene: 6. CDR1 and CDR2 from the germline V gene are SGHAT and FQDESV (reference sequence). The CDR3 has 14 amino acids. The complete variable domain, with remaining parts taken from reference TRBV11-1 and TRBJ2-7, reads EAEVAQSPRYKITEKSQAVAFWCDPISGHATLYWYRQILGQGPELLVQFQDESVVDDSQLPKDRFSAERLKGVDSTLKIQPAELGDSAMYLCASRGSGRLYEQYFGPGTRLTVT.